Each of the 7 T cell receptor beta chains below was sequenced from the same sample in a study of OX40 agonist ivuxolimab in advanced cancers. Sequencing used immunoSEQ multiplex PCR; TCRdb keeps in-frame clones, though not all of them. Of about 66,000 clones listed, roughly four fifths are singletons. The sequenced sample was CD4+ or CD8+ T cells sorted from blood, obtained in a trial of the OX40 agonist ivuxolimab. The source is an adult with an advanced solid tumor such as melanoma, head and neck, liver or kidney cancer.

CDR3 protein: CASSQTGTSGRTYNEQFF. CDR3 DNA: TGCGCCAGCAGCCAAACCGGGACTAGCGGGAGGACCTACAATGAGCAGTTCTTC. The chain has TRBV4-1 and TRBJ2-1, with 15 bases aligning to TRBD2. The CDR3 runs to 18 residues. The germline V gene has CDR1 MGHRA and CDR2 YSYEKL. The J segment lost 2 bases and the V segment lost 2 bases, leaving 4 bases of the junction unmatched.

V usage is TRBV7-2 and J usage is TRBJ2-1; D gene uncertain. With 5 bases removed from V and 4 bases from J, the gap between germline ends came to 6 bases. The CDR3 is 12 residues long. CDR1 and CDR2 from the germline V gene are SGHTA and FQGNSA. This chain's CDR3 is CASSTQYNEQFF. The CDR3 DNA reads TGTGCCAGCAGCACCCAATACAATGAGCAGTTCTTC.

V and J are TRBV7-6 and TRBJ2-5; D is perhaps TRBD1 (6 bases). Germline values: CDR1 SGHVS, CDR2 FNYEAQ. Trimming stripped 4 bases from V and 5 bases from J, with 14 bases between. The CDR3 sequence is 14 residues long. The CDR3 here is CASSSGTFSETQYF. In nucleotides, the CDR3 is TGTGCCAGCAGCTCGGGGACATTTTCTGAGACCCAGTACTTC.

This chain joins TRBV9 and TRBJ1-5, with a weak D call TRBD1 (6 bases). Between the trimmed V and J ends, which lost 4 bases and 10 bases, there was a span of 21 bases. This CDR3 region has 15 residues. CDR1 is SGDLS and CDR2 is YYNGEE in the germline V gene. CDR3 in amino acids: CASSPGTGEGDPQHF. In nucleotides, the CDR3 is TGTGCCAGCAGCCCCGGTACCGGAGAGGGGGACCCCCAGCATTTT.

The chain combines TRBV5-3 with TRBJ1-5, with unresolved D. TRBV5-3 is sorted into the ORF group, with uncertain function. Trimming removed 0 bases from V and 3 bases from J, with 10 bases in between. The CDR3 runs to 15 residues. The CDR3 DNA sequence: TGTGCCAGAAGCTTGGCCGGGCAGTACAATCAGCCCCAGCATTTT. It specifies CARSLAGQYNQPQHF.

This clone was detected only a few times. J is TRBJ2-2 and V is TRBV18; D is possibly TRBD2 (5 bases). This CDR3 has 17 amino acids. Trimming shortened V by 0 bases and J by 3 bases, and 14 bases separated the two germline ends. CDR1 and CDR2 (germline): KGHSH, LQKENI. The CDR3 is CASSPPNAGPYTGELFF. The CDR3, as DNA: TGTGCCAGCTCACCACCTAATGCGGGTCCCTACACCGGGGAGCTGTTTTTT.

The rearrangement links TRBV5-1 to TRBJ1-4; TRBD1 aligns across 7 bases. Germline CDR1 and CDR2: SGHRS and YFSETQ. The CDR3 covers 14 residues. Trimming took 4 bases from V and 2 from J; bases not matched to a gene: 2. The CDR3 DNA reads TGCGCCAGCAGCCCGGGACAGACTAATGAAAAACTGTTTTTT. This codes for CASSPGQTNEKLFF.